This TCR beta chain stems from a study of blood T cell repertoires in COVID-19. Turning to the study itself: The United States, Italy and Spain provided the acute and convalescent COVID-19 samples.

J was trimmed by 10 bases and V by 7 bases; bases with no gene match: 9. The CDR3 contains 14 residues. The germline V gene has CDR1 LGHNA and CDR2 YNFKEQ. Under the authors' procedure: Researchers report that nucleated cell counts were estimated from reference gene primer amplification. This table comes from immunoSEQ multiplex PCR, and its TCRdb copy is limited to in-frame clones, with some not included. From that table come the V and J calls and clone size; the DNA was used to work out D and trimming. Among 50,000 to 60,000 clones listed, 82% were seen once. The chain links TRBV4-2 to TRBJ1-6; 8 bases map to TRBD1. The TCR was taken from a human donor in a cohort sampled during active or convalescent COVID-19. The material sequenced was peripheral blood. CDR3 loop: CASKKTTGDSPLHF. CDR3 DNA: TGTGCCAGCAAGAAAACGACAGGGGACTCACCCCTCCACTTT.